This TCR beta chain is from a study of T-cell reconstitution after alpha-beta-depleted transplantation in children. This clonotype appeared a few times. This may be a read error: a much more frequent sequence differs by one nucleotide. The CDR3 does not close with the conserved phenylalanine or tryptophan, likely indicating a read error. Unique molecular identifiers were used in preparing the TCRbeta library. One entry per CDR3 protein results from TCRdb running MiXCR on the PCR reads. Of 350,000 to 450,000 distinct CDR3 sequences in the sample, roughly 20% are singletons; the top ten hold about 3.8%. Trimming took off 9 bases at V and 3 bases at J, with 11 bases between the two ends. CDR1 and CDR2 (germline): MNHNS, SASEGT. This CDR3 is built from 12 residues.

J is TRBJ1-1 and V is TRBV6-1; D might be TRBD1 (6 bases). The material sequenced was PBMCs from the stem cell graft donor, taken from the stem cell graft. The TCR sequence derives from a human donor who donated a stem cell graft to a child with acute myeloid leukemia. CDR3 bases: TGTGCCAGTTACAACAGGGACACTGAAGCTTTCTCT. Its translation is CASYNRDTEAFS.